This entry features one TCR beta chain sequence. Authors' analysis steps: Cell counts per sample came from amplifying reference gene primers. TCRdb's table, derived via immunoSEQ multiplex PCR, lists solely in-frame clones and lacks some. The DNA was the basis for D and trimming; V, J and clone size are from that table. Among tens of thousands of clones listed, 81% were seen once. This sample is drawn from a study of blood T cell repertoires in COVID-19. About the study: Sites in the United States, Italy and Spain provided acute and convalescent COVID-19 samples. T cells, B-cell-depleted T cells, or PBMCs provided the cDNA or gDNA that served as material.

From germline, CDR1 is SGHRS and CDR2 YFSETQ. V shed 0 bases, J shed 7 bases, and the junction held 10 bases outside the gene matches. The CDR3 totals 17 residues. This chain connects TRBV5-1 to TRBJ2-1; TRBD1 matches 10 bases. Sequenced input: peripheral blood. The clonotype comes from an elderly man with active or convalescent COVID-19. The chain's CDR3 is CASSLEAARQGANEQFF. The DNA for the CDR3 is TGCGCCAGCAGCTTGGAGGCCGCACGACAGGGGGCGAATGAGCAGTTCTTC.